This T cell receptor (beta chain) was sequenced for a study of blood T cell repertoires in COVID-19. Study at large: COVID-19 samples collected from the United States, Italy and Spain covered acute and convalescent phases.

V dropped 3 bases and J dropped 6; count of bases not matched to a gene: 16. Germline CDR1 and CDR2: SGHVS and FQNEAQ. The length of the CDR3 is 18 residues. The table came from immunoSEQ multiplex PCR; TCRdb's copy has only in-frame clones and leaves some out. Among about 33,000 clones listed, approximately 85% were seen once. The sequence was collected from a human donor in a cohort sampled during active COVID-19. The rearrangement joins TRBV7-8 to TRBJ2-3, with 9 bases lining up with TRBD2. The sample comprised peripheral blood. The CDR3 region has the DNA TGTGCCAGCAGCTTTAATCCCCCAGCGGGGGGATTGCGGGATACGCAGTATTTT. This encodes CASSFNPPAGGLRDTQYF.